This TCR beta chain was sequenced in a study of PD-1 blockade in classical Hodgkin lymphoma. Findings and caveats of the study: Researchers reported that CD4+ TCR diversity, though not CD8+, rose significantly by C4D1. Before treatment, complete responders showed about the same diversity as newly diagnosed patients.

Time point in this sample: cycle 4 day 1 (C4D1), after five to seven weeks of nivolumab. Every one of the patients relapsed after autologous stem cell transplantation (brentuximab vedotin exposure was variable). A word on this clone: Its antigen is undetermined.

The table came from immunoSEQ multiplex PCR; TCRdb's copy has only in-frame clones and leaves some out. Here the sample spans roughly 96,000 clones, approximately 94% being singletons. The V end lost 6 bases, the J end lost 4 bases, and 10 bases lay between the germline ends. CDR1 is SNHLY and CDR2 is FYNNEI in the germline V gene. This CDR3 comprises 13 residues. The specimen comprised peripheral blood mononuclear cells (PBMCs), sampled before the fourth cycle of nivolumab. The rearrangement uses TRBV2 and TRBJ1-5, with D possibly matching TRBD1 (5 bases). The TCR sequence derives from a human donor with classical Hodgkin lymphoma. This CDR3 reads CASRGETNQPQHF. For the CDR3, the DNA is TGTGCCAGCAGGGGGGAAACAAATCAGCCCCAGCATTTT. Combining the CDR3 with reference TRBV2 and TRBJ1-5 gives the whole variable domain EPEVTQTPSHQVTQMGQEVILRCVPISNHLYFYWYRQILGQKVEFLVSFYNNEISEKSEIFDDQFSVERPDGSNFTLKIRSTKLEDSAMYFCASRGETNQPQHFGDGTRLSIL.